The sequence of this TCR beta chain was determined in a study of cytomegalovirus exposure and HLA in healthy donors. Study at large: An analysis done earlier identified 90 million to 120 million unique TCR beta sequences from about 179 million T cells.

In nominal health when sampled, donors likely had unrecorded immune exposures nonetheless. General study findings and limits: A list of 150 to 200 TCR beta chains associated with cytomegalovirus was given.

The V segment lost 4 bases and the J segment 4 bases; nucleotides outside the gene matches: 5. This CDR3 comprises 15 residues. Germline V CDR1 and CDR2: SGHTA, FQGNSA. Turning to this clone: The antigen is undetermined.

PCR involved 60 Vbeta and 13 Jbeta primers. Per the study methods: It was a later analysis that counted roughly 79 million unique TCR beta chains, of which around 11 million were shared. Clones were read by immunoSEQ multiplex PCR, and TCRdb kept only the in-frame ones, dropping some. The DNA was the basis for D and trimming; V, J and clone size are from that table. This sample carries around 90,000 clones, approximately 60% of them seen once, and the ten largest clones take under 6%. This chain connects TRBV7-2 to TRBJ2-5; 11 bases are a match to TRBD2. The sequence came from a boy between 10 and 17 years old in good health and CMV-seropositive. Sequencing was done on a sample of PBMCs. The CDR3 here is CASSSTTSGRETQYF. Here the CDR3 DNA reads TGTGCCAGCAGCTCGACTACTAGCGGGAGAGAGACCCAGTACTTC.